This T cell receptor (beta chain) originates from a study of post-analysis software for immune sequencing data. This clonotype appeared a few times. Its antigen is not identified. The CDR3 length is 16 residues. Germline V lookup: CDR1 SNHLY, CDR2 FYNNEI. V was clipped by 8 bases and J by 12 bases; unmatched bases: 22. Libraries were made from TCR beta cDNA, and they carried unique molecular identifiers. TCRdb reprocessed the PCR reads with MiXCR, giving one entry per CDR3 protein. Among 740,000 or so distinct CDR3 sequences listed, under 70% were seen once. Study-wide points: About 5 TRBV segments appeared more often in patients than in controls, and TRBV5-6, TRBV5-1 and TRBV20-1 were among these. F measure clustering grouped samples strongly by preparation batch.

The source material was blood. This clonotype was obtained from a girl aged 5 to 17 with multiple sclerosis. The gene calls are TRBV2 and TRBJ2-1, with 7 bases matching TRBD2. The CDR3 coding sequence is TGTGCCAGCGGGGGGGTTCAACTACCTCCTACGGGGGGGCAGTTCTTC. Amino acids: CASGGVQLPPTGGQFF.